The present T cell receptor beta chain was sequenced within a study of blood T cell repertoires in COVID-19. The CDR3 consists of 14 residues. Trimming at V came to 6 bases and at J to 3 bases, leaving 3 bases not matched to a gene. The V gene's germline CDR1 is MRHNA and CDR2 SNTAGT. Recovered Cohort 3 donors showed two negative PCRs, clearance, or symptom resolution. Here immunoSEQ multiplex PCR was the method, and the copy in TCRdb shows in-frame clones only, minus some. The sample consists of fewer than 200,000 clones, more than 65% of them appearing once. Sequencing input: PBMCs or T cells enriched from blood (not recorded which). V usage is TRBV6-4 and J usage is TRBJ2-2; 8 nucleotides line up with TRBD1. This TCR derives from a man aged 45-60 years who had recovered from COVID-19. The CDR3 sequence is CASSPGGDTGELFF. The DNA for the CDR3 is TGTGCCAGCAGCCCAGGGGGCGACACCGGGGAGCTGTTTTTT.